This paragraph covers one T cell receptor beta chain sequence. The antigen it recognizes is unknown. Per-base qualities were not stored, and no clone one base away is much larger. Library prep was done by the immunoSEQ multiplex PCR assay. A mixture of 60 forward primers for TCR Vbeta segments and 13 reverse primers for TCR Jbeta segments was used in the multiplex PCR. The CDR3 region of rearranged TCR beta genes was amplified from genomic DNA with a multiplex PCR assay. The Illumina HiSeq System was used to sequence the amplified TCR beta libraries as 87-base-pair reads. The authors' pipeline ran thus. In a later analysis, 77 million or so unique TCR beta chains were counted across the approximately 670 repertoires, and approximately 11 million of these chains were shared by at least two donors. Raw reads were error-corrected and collapsed into unique sequences by a nearest-neighbor algorithm in which closely related sequences were merged to remove PCR and sequencing errors. Alignment of CDR3 sequences to IMGT reference sequences was used to assign V, D and J gene segments. For a sequence to be retained, at least a six-nucleotide match to both a V gene segment and a J gene segment was required. Rearrangements were called productive when the CDR3 lacked stop codons and stayed in frame with V and J; all others were non-productive. CDR3 was defined by IMGT convention, running from the second conserved V-encoded cysteine to the conserved J-encoded phenylalanine. In an earlier analysis of 587 of the donors, sequences lacking an unambiguous match to a single V gene segment were excluded. An earlier analysis of about 600 of the donors called V segments functional above 56.7% productive rearrangements and segregating when the between-donor standard deviation exceeded 5%. To diagnose cytomegalovirus status from the catalog of TCR beta chain sequences, a statistical classification framework was built. V and J gene assignment, in a later analysis, came from comparing TCR nucleotide sequences with IMGT/GENE-DB human TR gene sequences. The TCRdist pipeline was used in a later analysis to assign CDR3 sequences and most-parsimonious VDJ recombination scenarios. In a later analysis, every TCR beta chain was defined by the combination of its CDR3 amino acid sequence and its V-gene family, and reads without a unique V-gene family were dropped. To address suspected cross-contamination and a sequencing artifact, a later analysis removed approximately 590 highly shared, low-generation-probability nucleotide sequences. In a later analysis, a clonal expansion index for each public chain was calculated from normalized within-repertoire ranks of inferred template counts. In a later analysis, generation probabilities were computed with a VDJ recombination model fitted to out-of-frame rearrangements, and the resulting probabilities were checked against IGoR. A later analysis scored TCR-TCR, TCR-HLA and TCR-CMV co-occurrence with hypergeometric tests, applying a repertoire-size bias correction to TCR pairs. In a later analysis, false discovery rates were estimated by permuting HLA or CMV assignments 20 times. In a later analysis, co-occurring TCRs were grouped using DBSCAN, with TCRdist sequence similarity added in when clustering inside HLA-allele-positive subsets. Repertoires with fewer than 30,000 or more than 120,000 public chains, plus five repertoires with anomalous nucleotide sharing, were excluded from co-occurrence clustering. In TCRdb, the immuneACCESS table is reduced to in-frame sequences with V and J assigned. These tables do not hold every clone; where another copy was compared, an unresolved V gene accounts for under half, and the others remain unexplained. V, J and clone size are taken as reported in that table, and D and trimming were inferred from the DNA itself. Recorded for this sample are some 130,000 clones; roughly 84% of them occurred a single time. Over 1.5% of the sample is in the top ten clones.

This sample stems from a study of cytomegalovirus exposure and HLA in healthy donors (dated by TCRdb to 2016 to 2017). About the study as a whole: In an earlier analysis of approximately 500 of the donors, 276 Gb of sequence data and 90 million to 120 million unique TCR beta sequences from 180 million or so T cells were reported. Roughly 300 gigabases of sequencing data and 70 million to 85 million unique TCR sequences were included in an early release covering over 600 HLA-typed donors. The genetic ancestry cluster associated with self-reported Caucasian donors included roughly four fifths of the roughly 400 genotyped donors. The aim of the study was to test whether cataloging public T cell receptors could identify signatures of past pathogen exposure. The study used immunosequencing to profile the T cell repertoires of approximately 640 subjects and linked those repertoires to cytomegalovirus serostatus. In addition to the first cohort of hundreds of subjects, a separate validation cohort of 100 to 150 different subjects was used. To predict cytomegalovirus infection status, the study brought together high-throughput TCR immunosequencing, statistical association of individual TCRs with disease status, and machine learning. To study patterns of TCR occurrence, a later analysis re-analyzed previously published TCR beta repertoires from 550 to 800 donors and added high-resolution HLA genotyping. Rather than using new phenotypic data, the later analysis identified candidate immune exposures from TCR beta sequences and from how often those sequences occurred across donors. An earlier analysis of several hundred of the donors used high-throughput TCR beta sequencing to judge whether each TCR beta V gene segment behaved as functional or pseudogenic. Donor age, sex, ethnicity and CMV serostatus were collected together with the repertoire data. A later genetic analysis used genome-wide SNP genotypes for about three fifths of the 666 donors, treating that subset as a discovery cohort. All discovery cohort repertoires had been generated using a single sequencing platform. HLA typing covered class I and class II loci at four-digit resolution. Typing coverage differed by locus: A, B, C, DRB1 and DQB1 were typed in roughly 629-640 donors, DQA1 in about 510, DPA1 in approximately 610, and DPB1 in just under 490. Several DR-DQ haplotypes were treated as single units for association and clustering because of strong linkage in the cohort. On average, approximately 250,000 unique TCR beta nucleotide sequences were sequenced per donor among 398 genotyped donors of the cohort, with 15% to 20% of those sequences being non-productive. What the study reported, not specific to this receptor: The sequencing pipeline was judged likely to have produced a cluster of highly shared sequence variants as a technical artifact. When HLA alleles, especially DR and DQ, strongly co-occurred, attributing TCR associations to individual alleles was difficult. A few of the identified cytomegalovirus-associated TCR beta chains were confirmed in vitro to be specific for cytomegalovirus antigens. According to a later analysis, most CMV-associated TCR beta chains appeared to be HLA-restricted, and the HLA associations seemed to be driven largely by CMV exposure. According to a later analysis, TCR association rates differed among HLA loci, with DRB1 alleles showing the most associated TCRs and HLA-C alleles showing the fewest. The study gave a list of under 200 TCR beta chains associated with cytomegalovirus. In both the original and validation cohorts, the classifier was reported to diagnose cytomegalovirus status with high specificity and sensitivity. A later genetic analysis associated a missense DCLRE1C variant with V-gene and J-gene trimming of TCR beta chains, and an independent cohort replicated the association. Because counts were too low, around 18 rarely observed V segments, including chromosome 9 orphons, were left out of the earlier analysis of approximately 580 of the donors. Because the 87-base-pair reads could not distinguish some IMGT-functional V segments, including TRBV6-2 and TRBV6-3, those segments were excluded. Compared with equally common non-associated chains, HLA-associated TCR beta chains in a later analysis were more clonally expanded and had lower generation probabilities. Most TCR sequences were observed very rarely across donors, whereas some public TCRs were present in many individuals. The authors suggested that the approach could potentially be extended to other disease states and immunological phenotypes. A later analysis associated 16,951 TCR beta sequences with specific HLA alleles at a false discovery rate of 0.05. According to a later genetic analysis, donors in an Asian-associated ancestry cluster had fewer N-insertions in productive TCRs than the approximately 650-donor mean. A further reported finding was that TCR beta sequences accurately predicted the HLA-A and HLA-B alleles for most subjects in the first cohort. Roughly uniform sequencing depth across donors was assumed in presence/absence analyses, although this assumption may not hold. Broadly in line with IMGT annotations, most TCR beta V segments showed up in productive rearrangements about 90% or about 30% of the time in an earlier analysis of 450 to 750 of the donors. For the cohort, immune exposure information was limited to CMV serostatus. Because HLA typing was missing for some donors at each locus, association tests included only the typed subset. This cohort had only TCR beta chains sequenced, and the lack of alpha or paired-chain data limited which features could be detected. Correlated functional status among segregating V segments might be attributable to linkage disequilibrium, but an unknown experimental factor could not be ruled out. A later analysis reported that several top co-occurrence clusters appeared linked to parvovirus B19, influenza, CMV and Epstein-Barr virus.

The cohort consisted of some 670 healthy bone marrow donors. Cohort members were all nominally healthy when sampled, although unrecorded immune exposures were likely present. The donor tested CMV seronegative and was one of the 352 seronegative cohort members. Every donor gave a peripheral blood sample, and the peripheral blood mononuclear cells from that sample were used for TCR beta sequencing. The Qiagen DNeasy Blood Extraction Kit was used to extract genomic DNA from the blood cell samples. Including the terminal cysteine and phenylalanine, the CDR3 comprises 17 residues. Just CDR3 DNA is preserved here, 51 bases in frame from base 1. From a lookup of the germline V gene, CDR1 and CDR2 are SGHVS and FQNEAQ. Ends trimmed: V by 5 bases, J by 8 bases; bases unmatched to a gene: 14.

The sequence came from a boy aged 5-17 years in good health and CMV-seronegative. The rearranged chain carries TRBV7-8 and TRBJ2-1, and 11 junctional nucleotides match TRBD2. Input material: PBMCs. The nucleotide sequence is given as TGTGCCAGCAGCCCCGCCGGGGTAGCGGGGGGGGTGTATGAGCAGTTCTTC. Translated, it gives CASSPAGVAGGVYEQFF.